These T cell receptor beta chains were read from a single sample in a study of early stage breast cancer tumors. The protocol was immunoSEQ multiplex PCR, while the TCRdb copy is restricted to in-frame clones and leaves out a portion. The repertoire holds about 30,000 clones, with 72% as singletons. Sequenced: blood. The receptor set was obtained from a person aged 45 to 59 with breast cancer. Both conserved end residues are part of each CDR3. Each record gives: clone size, J gene, D gene, V gene, CDR3 DNA, CDR3 protein. The D gene is left open where the match is weak. Some rows mark clone size as missing; the rest say once, few, many or name a class of expanded clone.

clone_size: NA
j_call: TRBJ1-1
d_call: NA
v_call: TRBV7-3
cdr3_nt: TGTGCCAGCAGACGGATTGAAGCTTTCTTT
cdr3_aa: CASRRIEAFF

clone_size: NA
j_call: TRBJ2-5
d_call: NA
v_call: TRBV5-1
cdr3_nt: TGCGCCAGCAGCTTTAATCCGGGGAAGGGGACCCAGTACTTC
cdr3_aa: CASSFNPGKGTQYF

clone_size: NA
j_call: TRBJ1-6
d_call: TRBD1
v_call: TRBV7-2
cdr3_nt: TGTGCCAGCAACGATTGGACAGGGTATAATTCACCCCTCCACTTT
cdr3_aa: CASNDWTGYNSPLHF

clone_size: NA
j_call: TRBJ1-4
d_call: TRBD1
v_call: TRBV30
cdr3_nt: TGTGCCTGGAGGGACAGGGGTTGGGGATATGAAAAACTGTTTTTT
cdr3_aa: CAWRDRGWGYEKLFF

clone_size: NA
j_call: TRBJ1-4
d_call: TRBD1
v_call: TRBV5-4
cdr3_nt: TGTGCCAGCAGCTTGGGGACAGGCCGAAATAATGAAAAACTGTTTTTT
cdr3_aa: CASSLGTGRNNEKLFF

clone_size: NA
j_call: TRBJ2-2
d_call: NA
v_call: TRBV19
cdr3_nt: TGTGCCAGTAGTATTATCCCCCTAGAAAACAACGCCGGGGAGCTGTTTTTT
cdr3_aa: CASSIIPLENNAGELFF

clone_size: NA
j_call: TRBJ1-1
d_call: NA
v_call: TRBV4-1
cdr3_nt: TGCGCCAGCAGCCAAGGGCCCTTGAAGAACACTGAAGCTTTCTTT
cdr3_aa: CASSQGPLKNTEAFF

clone_size: NA
j_call: TRBJ2-7
d_call: NA
v_call: TRBV11-3
cdr3_nt: TGTGCCAGCAGCCCGGACGAGGGCGAGCAGTACTTC
cdr3_aa: CASSPDEGEQYF

clone_size: NA
j_call: TRBJ2-5
d_call: TRBD2
v_call: TRBV4-2
cdr3_nt: TGTGCCAGCAGCCGCAGTAGCGGGGACGCCCAAGAGACCCAGTACTTC
cdr3_aa: CASSRSSGDAQETQYF

clone_size: few
j_call: TRBJ2-7
d_call: NA
v_call: TRBV7-3
cdr3_nt: TGTGCCAGCAGCTTAGGGAAGCCGGCTGAGCAGTACTTC
cdr3_aa: CASSLGKPAEQYF

clone_size: few
j_call: TRBJ2-7
d_call: NA
v_call: TRBV30
cdr3_nt: TGTGCCTGGGAAAAAGGAACAGCCGGGGAGCAGTACTTC
cdr3_aa: CAWEKGTAGEQYF

clone_size: NA
j_call: TRBJ1-2
d_call: NA
v_call: TRBV18
cdr3_nt: TGTGCCAGCTCACCACCAGATTTAGCCTACACCTTC
cdr3_aa: CASSPPDLAYTF

clone_size: NA
j_call: TRBJ2-1
d_call: TRBD2
v_call: TRBV27
cdr3_nt: TGTGCCAGCAGTTTATTAAGCGCGACTAGCGGGGACAATGAGCAGTTCTTC
cdr3_aa: CASSLLSATSGDNEQFF

clone_size: once
j_call: TRBJ2-1
d_call: NA
v_call: TRBV7-3
cdr3_nt: TGTGCCAGCAGCTCGGGACGAGCCACTGCTGAGCAGTTCTTC
cdr3_aa: CASSSGRATAEQFF

clone_size: NA
j_call: TRBJ2-5
d_call: TRBD1
v_call: TRBV18
cdr3_nt: TGTGCCAGCTCACCCGCAGGGGGCTATGAGACCCAGTACTTC
cdr3_aa: CASSPAGGYETQYF

clone_size: NA
j_call: TRBJ2-1
d_call: NA
v_call: TRBV7-9
cdr3_nt: TGTGCCAGCAGCTTCGCGGGAAAAAACAATGAGCAGTTCTTC
cdr3_aa: CASSFAGKNNEQFF

clone_size: NA
j_call: TRBJ1-1
d_call: TRBD1
v_call: TRBV6-5
cdr3_nt: TGTGCCAGCAGTTACAGAGGGGGCCGTTTGAACACTGAAGCTTTCTTT
cdr3_aa: CASSYRGGRLNTEAFF

clone_size: NA
j_call: TRBJ2-1
d_call: NA
v_call: TRBV2
cdr3_nt: TGTGCCAGCAGCGAGAGATCGGACTCTTACAATGAGCAGTTCTTC
cdr3_aa: CASSERSDSYNEQFF

clone_size: NA
j_call: TRBJ1-2
d_call: NA
v_call: TRBV6-1
cdr3_nt: TGTGCCACGCAGGAGGACACCTATGGCTACACCTTC
cdr3_aa: CATQEDTYGYTF

clone_size: NA
j_call: TRBJ2-1
d_call: NA
v_call: TRBV4-1
cdr3_nt: TGCGCCAGCAGCCAAGTGGACCAGTCAAATGAGCAGTTCTTC
cdr3_aa: CASSQVDQSNEQFF

clone_size: few
j_call: TRBJ2-7
d_call: NA
v_call: TRBV10-3
cdr3_nt: TGTGCCAGCAGTTACTTACCGTCCTACGAGCAGTACTTC
cdr3_aa: CASSYLPSYEQYF

clone_size: NA
j_call: TRBJ1-5
d_call: NA
v_call: TRBV4-3
cdr3_nt: TGCGCCAGCAGCCAGGGGGAGGCAGGGGGCAATCAGCCCCAGCATTTT
cdr3_aa: CASSQGEAGGNQPQHF

clone_size: NA
j_call: TRBJ2-3
d_call: NA
v_call: TRBV7-9
cdr3_nt: TGTGCCAGCAGCTTAGCGAGAACGGGCTTAGATACGCAGTATTTT
cdr3_aa: CASSLARTGLDTQYF

clone_size: NA
j_call: TRBJ2-7
d_call: NA
v_call: TRBV5-4
cdr3_nt: TGTGCCAGCAGCTCTTCGGGGGCTCCCGTATCGGAGCAGTACTTC
cdr3_aa: CASSSSGAPVSEQYF

clone_size: NA
j_call: TRBJ2-1
d_call: NA
v_call: TRBV12-5
cdr3_nt: TGTGCTAGTTCCGGGACTGGGTCCTACAATGAGCAGTTCTTC
cdr3_aa: CASSGTGSYNEQFF

clone_size: NA
j_call: TRBJ2-7
d_call: TRBD2
v_call: TRBV7-9
cdr3_nt: TGTGCCAGCAGCTTAGGTGCTAGCGGGAGATACGAGCAGTACTTC
cdr3_aa: CASSLGASGRYEQYF

clone_size: NA
j_call: TRBJ2-7
d_call: TRBD2
v_call: TRBV4-1
cdr3_nt: TGCGCCAGCAGCCAACTACTAGCGGGAGGACCCTACGAGCAGTACTTC
cdr3_aa: CASSQLLAGGPYEQYF

clone_size: once
j_call: TRBJ2-7
d_call: NA
v_call: TRBV19
cdr3_nt: TGTGCCAGTAGCGGGAGTCTCTACTACGAGCAGTACTTC
cdr3_aa: CASSGSLYYEQYF

clone_size: NA
j_call: TRBJ2-7
d_call: NA
v_call: TRBV6-5
cdr3_nt: TGTGCCAGCAGTCTAGGGGAGAGGGTAGAGCAGTACTTC
cdr3_aa: CASSLGERVEQYF

clone_size: once
j_call: TRBJ1-2
d_call: NA
v_call: TRBV2
cdr3_nt: TGTGCCAGCAGTCTACGAACAGGGAGAGCTAACTATGGCTACACCTTC
cdr3_aa: CASSLRTGRANYGYTF

clone_size: NA
j_call: TRBJ2-1
d_call: TRBD2
v_call: TRBV7-2
cdr3_nt: TGTGCCAGCAGCCTAACTAGCGGACCTTACAATGAGCAGTTCTTC
cdr3_aa: CASSLTSGPYNEQFF

clone_size: NA
j_call: TRBJ2-2
d_call: NA
v_call: TRBV27
cdr3_nt: TGTGCCAGCAGTTTAGGTTCCGTTGGGACCGGGGAGCTGTTTTTT
cdr3_aa: CASSLGSVGTGELFF

clone_size: NA
j_call: TRBJ2-1
d_call: NA
v_call: TRBV29-1
cdr3_nt: TGCAGCGTTAAAAGAGTAAATAATGAGCAGTTCTTC
cdr3_aa: CSVKRVNNEQFF

clone_size: few
j_call: TRBJ1-4
d_call: NA
v_call: TRBV2
cdr3_nt: TGTGCCAGCAGTTTAGTGGTGGAAAAACTGTTTTTT
cdr3_aa: CASSLVVEKLFF

clone_size: once
j_call: TRBJ1-4
d_call: TRBD1
v_call: TRBV19
cdr3_nt: TGTGCCAGTAGCCCGGACAGGGACCCCCGACTGTTTTTT
cdr3_aa: CASSPDRDPRLFF

clone_size: NA
j_call: TRBJ1-2
d_call: NA
v_call: TRBV7-3
cdr3_nt: TGTGCCAGCAGCTTAGGGGCTGTGGGTGGCTACACCTTC
cdr3_aa: CASSLGAVGGYTF

clone_size: NA
j_call: TRBJ2-5
d_call: TRBD2
v_call: TRBV6-5
cdr3_nt: TGTGCCAGCAGTTCTCTAGCGGGTATCGAAGAGACCCAGTACTTC
cdr3_aa: CASSSLAGIEETQYF

clone_size: NA
j_call: TRBJ2-3
d_call: NA
v_call: TRBV30
cdr3_nt: TGTGCCTGGAGTGTACGGGTGAGGGATACGCAGTATTTT
cdr3_aa: CAWSVRVRDTQYF

clone_size: NA
j_call: TRBJ2-7
d_call: NA
v_call: TRBV27
cdr3_nt: TGTGCCAGCAGTCTCCGAGAAGGGAGGTCCGGCGAGCAGTACTTC
cdr3_aa: CASSLREGRSGEQYF

clone_size: few
j_call: TRBJ2-5
d_call: NA
v_call: TRBV5-1
cdr3_nt: TGCGCCAGCAGCTTGTCCCCCCGAGAGACCCAGTACTTC
cdr3_aa: CASSLSPRETQYF

clone_size: few
j_call: TRBJ1-5
d_call: NA
v_call: TRBV2
cdr3_nt: TGTGCCAGCAGTGTTGACAGCAATCAGCCCCAGCATTTT
cdr3_aa: CASSVDSNQPQHF

clone_size: NA
j_call: TRBJ2-7
d_call: TRBD1
v_call: TRBV28
cdr3_nt: TGTGCCAGCAGTACGCCCCGGACAGGGGTCGAGCAGTACTTC
cdr3_aa: CASSTPRTGVEQYF

clone_size: NA
j_call: TRBJ2-2
d_call: TRBD2
v_call: TRBV5-4
cdr3_nt: TGTGCCAGCAGCCTGGGACTAGCGGGAGCGGCCGGGGAGCTGTTTTTT
cdr3_aa: CASSLGLAGAAGELFF

clone_size: few
j_call: TRBJ1-2
d_call: TRBD1
v_call: TRBV7-9
cdr3_nt: TGTGCCAGCAGCTTATTAGGGACAGATTACACCTTC
cdr3_aa: CASSLLGTDYTF

clone_size: once
j_call: TRBJ1-1
d_call: NA
v_call: TRBV5-1
cdr3_nt: TGCGCCAGCAGCTTGGACGGGGAATCGGTCACTGAAGCTTTCTTT
cdr3_aa: CASSLDGESVTEAFF

clone_size: NA
j_call: TRBJ2-1
d_call: TRBD2
v_call: TRBV4-1
cdr3_nt: TGCGCCAGCAGCCTTGAGGGACTAGCGGGAGGTCGCGAGCAGTTCTTC
cdr3_aa: CASSLEGLAGGREQFF

clone_size: NA
j_call: TRBJ2-1
d_call: NA
v_call: TRBV29-1
cdr3_nt: TGCAGCCTGTTCCTGGCGGACCTCCACAATGAGCAGTTCTTC
cdr3_aa: CSLFLADLHNEQFF

clone_size: NA
j_call: TRBJ2-1
d_call: TRBD2
v_call: TRBV11-1
cdr3_nt: TGTGCCAGCAGACGCCGCCGGACAACCGGGACTAGCGGGGACAATGAGCAGTTCTTC
cdr3_aa: CASRRRRTTGTSGDNEQFF

clone_size: NA
j_call: TRBJ2-2
d_call: TRBD1
v_call: TRBV30
cdr3_nt: TGTGCCTGGAGTCAGGGCCTAGACAGGGGGCGCGTGGAGCTGTTTTTT
cdr3_aa: CAWSQGLDRGRVELFF

clone_size: NA
j_call: TRBJ2-1
d_call: NA
v_call: TRBV4-1
cdr3_nt: TGCGCCAGCAGCCAAGGGGGTAGCTCCTACAATGAGCAGTTCTTC
cdr3_aa: CASSQGGSSYNEQFF

clone_size: NA
j_call: TRBJ2-5
d_call: NA
v_call: TRBV7-3
cdr3_nt: TGTGCCAGCAGCTTCGGCAGCCAAGAGACCCAGTACTTC
cdr3_aa: CASSFGSQETQYF

clone_size: NA
j_call: TRBJ2-7
d_call: NA
v_call: TRBV5-1
cdr3_nt: TGCGCCAGCAGTCCTCCCAGGGGCGAGGGGTCAGACGAGCAGTACTTC
cdr3_aa: CASSPPRGEGSDEQYF

clone_size: medium-sized
j_call: TRBJ1-2
d_call: NA
v_call: TRBV11-3
cdr3_nt: TGTGCCAGCAGCTTCCCCCAAGGGGGGGGCTACACCTTC
cdr3_aa: CASSFPQGGGYTF

clone_size: few
j_call: TRBJ2-7
d_call: NA
v_call: TRBV9
cdr3_nt: TGTGCCAGCAGCGGCACTAGCCTCTCCTACGAGCAGTACTTC
cdr3_aa: CASSGTSLSYEQYF